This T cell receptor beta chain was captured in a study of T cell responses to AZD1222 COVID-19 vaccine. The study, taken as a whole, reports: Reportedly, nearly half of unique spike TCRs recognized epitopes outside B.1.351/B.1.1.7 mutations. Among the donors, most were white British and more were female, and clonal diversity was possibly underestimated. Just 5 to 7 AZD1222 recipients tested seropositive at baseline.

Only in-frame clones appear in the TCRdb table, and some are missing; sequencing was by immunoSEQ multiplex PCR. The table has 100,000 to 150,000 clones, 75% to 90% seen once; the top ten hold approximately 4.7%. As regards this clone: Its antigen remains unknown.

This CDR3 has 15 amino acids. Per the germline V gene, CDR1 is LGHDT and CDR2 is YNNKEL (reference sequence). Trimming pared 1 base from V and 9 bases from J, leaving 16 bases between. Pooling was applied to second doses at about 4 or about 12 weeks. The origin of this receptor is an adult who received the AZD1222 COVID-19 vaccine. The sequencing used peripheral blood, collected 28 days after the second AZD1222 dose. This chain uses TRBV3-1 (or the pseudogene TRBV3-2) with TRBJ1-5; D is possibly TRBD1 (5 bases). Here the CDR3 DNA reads TGTGCCAGCAGCCAAGGGGATGAGAGGGGTCGGCCCCAGCATTTT. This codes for CASSQGDERGRPQHF.